This paragraph reports one TCR beta chain. This entry is derived from a study of PD-L1 blockade in urothelial cancer. Libraries were prepared by immunoSEQ multiplex PCR; TCRdb keeps only in-frame clonotypes and omits some of them. The sample yields 53,000 or so clones, 86% seen once. Germline trimming cut 2 bases from V and 4 bases from J; bases unmatched to any gene: 12. Germline CDR1 is ENHRY and CDR2 is SYGVKD. The CDR3 is 17 amino acids. The sequencing used PBMCs, collected around atezolizumab (anti-PD-L1) treatment. The chain couples TRBV10-3 to TRBJ2-3, with 7 bases lining up with TRBD2. The clonotype originates from a man aged 60 to 75 with urothelial cancer. This CDR3 is CAISEGERAGVADTQYF. The CDR3 DNA follows: TGTGCCATCAGTGAGGGAGAGAGGGCGGGGGTTGCAGATACGCAGTATTTT.